A selection of T cell receptor beta chains follows, all from one sample in a study of OX40 agonist ivuxolimab in advanced cancers. The data were produced by immunoSEQ multiplex PCR, yet TCRdb's version contains in-frame clones alone and is incomplete. The sample has 55,000 to 80,000 clones; around 86% are singletons. This specimen was CD4+ or CD8+ T cells sorted from blood, taken in a trial of the OX40 agonist ivuxolimab. These receptors came from an adult with an advanced solid tumor such as melanoma, head and neck, liver or kidney cancer. The CDR3 runs from the conserved cysteine through the conserved F or W. D genes are given only for firm matches. Part of the rows lack a size; the others show once, few, many or a class for expanded clones.

TRBJ2-6 . . TRBV2 TGTGCCAGCACCAACTCTGGGGCCAACGTCCTGACTTTC CASTNSGANVLTF
TRBJ2-7 . TRBD2 TRBV7-3 TGTGCCAGCAGCTTATACCCACCAGCGGGAGACAAAGTAAGCGAGCAGTACTTC CASSLYPPAGDKVSEQYF
TRBJ2-3 . TRBD2 TRBV30 TGTGCCTGGAGTCCATGGGGAGGGCCTGATACGCAGTATTTT CAWSPWGGPDTQYF
TRBJ2-7 . . TRBV18 TGTGCCAGCTCACCAACAGGGTCCTCCTACGAGCAGTACTTC CASSPTGSSYEQYF
TRBJ1-5 . . TRBV6-6 TGTGCCAGCACCACCAGGGAGCAGCCCCAGCATTTT CASTTREQPQHF
TRBJ2-7 . . TRBV7-2 TGTGCCAGCAGCTTAGGAGGGACAATTTCCTACGAGCAGTACTTC CASSLGGTISYEQYF
TRBJ1-2 . . TRBV2 TGTGCCAGCTGGCGGGGGGCAGGTGGCTACACCTTC CASWRGAGGYTF
TRBJ1-2 . TRBD1 TRBV6-5 TGTGCCAGCAGCCGGACAGGGCTCTATGGCTACACCTTC CASSRTGLYGYTF
TRBJ2-7 . . TRBV18 TGTGCCAGCTCACCGTCAGCTGGGACGGACGCCTACGAGCAGTACTTC CASSPSAGTDAYEQYF
TRBJ1-4 . . TRBV28 TGTGCCGCCTATGATCGGGCTAATGAAAAACTGTTTTTT CAAYDRANEKLFF
TRBJ1-3 . TRBD1 TRBV18 TGTGCCAGCTCATCGGGACAGGGGGCTGGAAACACCATATATTTT CASSSGQGAGNTIYF
TRBJ1-5 once TRBD1 TRBV5-8 TGTGCCAGCAGCTTGGGAGGACAGGGTGCCAATCAGCCCCAGCATTTT CASSLGGQGANQPQHF
TRBJ1-5 . TRBD1 TRBV2 TGTGCCAGCAGTGCCAGGGGGGATCAGCCCCAGCATTTT CASSARGDQPQHF
TRBJ1-5 . . TRBV2 TGTGCCAGCAGTGAGTTCAATCAGCCCCAGCATTTT CASSEFNQPQHF
TRBJ1-5 . . TRBV19 TGTGCCAGTAGTATAGATAAACCCGACAGGTTCGGCAATCAGCCCCAGCATTTT CASSIDKPDRFGNQPQHF
TRBJ1-2 . TRBD1 TRBV6-5 TGTGCCAGCAGTTACTCAGTGACAGGGGTGGGTGGCTACACCTTC CASSYSVTGVGGYTF
TRBJ2-3 . . TRBV5-1 TGCGCCAGCAGCGTAACAGATTTCACAGATACGCAGTATTTT CASSVTDFTDTQYF
TRBJ2-1 . TRBD2 TRBV30 TGTGCCTGGAGTGTACGAGGACTAGCGTCCTACAATGAGCAGTTCTTC CAWSVRGLASYNEQFF
TRBJ2-2 . . TRBV5-4 TGTGCCAGCAGCTTCTCCACCGGGGAGCTGTTTTTT CASSFSTGELFF
TRBJ1-5 . . TRBV7-8 TGTGCCAGCAGCTTAAAGGGTCAGCCCCAGCATTTT CASSLKGQPQHF
TRBJ2-5 . . TRBV6-1 TGTGCCAGCAGTTTAACCGGGACAACCTCAGAGACCCAGTACTTC CASSLTGTTSETQYF
TRBJ1-4 . . TRBV18 TGTGCCAGCTCACCGGGGGACGGTACTAATGAAAAACTGTTTTTT CASSPGDGTNEKLFF
TRBJ2-2 . TRBD1 TRBV5-1 TGCGCCAGCAGCTCCTTGGACAGGGGCGGCGGGGAGCTGTTTTTT CASSSLDRGGGELFF
TRBJ2-7 . . TRBV7-2 TGTGCCAGCAGCTTAGTACAGGGTTTAGGCGAGCAGTACTTC CASSLVQGLGEQYF
TRBJ2-3 . . TRBV9 TGTGCCAGCAGCGTAGGTTCAGGACAGGCGGGAGTTACGCAGTATTTT CASSVGSGQAGVTQYF
TRBJ2-1 . . TRBV27 TGTGCCAGCAGCCCCTACCCGGGTGAACGGGGTGAGCAGTTCTTC CASSPYPGERGEQFF
TRBJ2-5 . TRBD2 TRBV9 TGTGCCAGCAGCGTAGATACCGGGAGGGGAGAGACCCAGTACTTC CASSVDTGRGETQYF
TRBJ1-5 few TRBD1 TRBV6-1 TGTGCCAGCAGTGGGACAGGGGGGCTTCAGCCCCAGCATTTT CASSGTGGLQPQHF
TRBJ1-3 . TRBD1 TRBV19 TGTGCCAGTAGAAGGACAGGGACTGGAAACACCATATATTTT CASRRTGTGNTIYF
TRBJ2-4 few . TRBV11-1 TGTGCCAGCAGCGTTAGGAGGAGTTGTTTCTTC CASSVRRSCFF
TRBJ2-7 medium-sized TRBD2 TRBV5-1 TGCGCCAGCAGCAAAGGACTAGCGCCCATCTACGAGCAGTACTTC CASSKGLAPIYEQYF
TRBJ2-2 once . TRBV18 TGTGCCAGCTCACCCTGGAACGGGGAGCTGTTTTTT CASSPWNGELFF
TRBJ2-1 once . TRBV9 TGTGCCAGCAGTGTCCACAATGAGCAGTTCTTC CASSVHNEQFF
TRBJ2-7 . TRBD1 TRBV29-1 TGCAGCGTTGAAGTCGGGACAGGCCTCCCCGGCGAGCAGTACTTC CSVEVGTGLPGEQYF
TRBJ2-2 . . TRBV10-3 TGTGCCATCAGTGACCACTCCCCCGGGGAGCTGTTTTTT CAISDHSPGELFF
TRBJ1-3 . . TRBV30 TGTGCCTGGAGCGGCACCGGGACGGCTGGAAACACCATATATTTT CAWSGTGTAGNTIYF
TRBJ2-7 . . TRBV7-2 TGTGCCAGCAGCTTAGACGAAGAGGGCGAGCAGTACTTC CASSLDEEGEQYF
TRBJ2-7 few TRBD2 TRBV7-9 TGTGCCAGCAGCGCACTGCAGACTAGCGGGAAACCCTACGAGCAGTACTTC CASSALQTSGKPYEQYF
TRBJ2-2 . . TRBV18 TGTGCCAGCTCACCACCGAGTGGCGGGGAGCTGTTTTTT CASSPPSGGELFF
TRBJ1-1 . . TRBV5-1 TGCGCCAGCAGCCCGGGGTGGGTGTTCGAGACTGAAGCTTTCTTT CASSPGWVFETEAFF
TRBJ2-2 . . TRBV5-1 TGCGCCAGCAGCTTGGTCGGGAACACCGGGGAGCTGTTTTTT CASSLVGNTGELFF
TRBJ1-1 once . TRBV7-8 TGTGCCAGCAGCTCAGTCGACACCGGGAACACTGAAGCTTTCTTT CASSSVDTGNTEAFF
TRBJ1-4 . . TRBV5-1 TGCGCCAGCAGCTTGTCGGGAGGACGGCAGGAAAAACTGTTTTTT CASSLSGGRQEKLFF
TRBJ2-2 . . TRBV7-2 TGTGCCAGCAGCTTAATAAGGGGTGATAACACCGGGGAGCTGTTTTTT CASSLIRGDNTGELFF
TRBJ2-5 . . TRBV7-3 TGTGCCAGCGCCTCGGGACACGGACGGGAGACCCAGTACTTC CASASGHGRETQYF
TRBJ2-1 . . TRBV7-8 TGTGCCAGCAGCTTCCCGCTAAGGAATGAGCAGTTCTTC CASSFPLRNEQFF
TRBJ2-7 . TRBD1 TRBV6-6 TGTGCCAGCAGTTTACGACAGGGGGCCTACGAGCAGTACTTC CASSLRQGAYEQYF
TRBJ2-1 . . TRBV11-3 TGTGCCAGCAGCTTAGAAGGCCCTACCTACAATGGGCAGTTCTTC CASSLEGPTYNGQFF
TRBJ1-2 once . TRBV11-1 TGTGCCAGCAGCTTCCACGACGGATCCTATGGCTACACCTTC CASSFHDGSYGYTF
TRBJ1-5 . . TRBV28 TGTGCCAGCAGTTTCGACAGAGCTAATCAGCCCCAGCATTTT CASSFDRANQPQHF
TRBJ2-1 . . TRBV7-3 TGTGCCAGCAGCTTAAACCCCCGGGCTACCTCTGACAATGAGCAGTTCTTC CASSLNPRATSDNEQFF
TRBJ1-1 few TRBD1 TRBV4-1 TGCGCCAGCAGCCAAGCGTACAGGGGGCGTACTGAAGCTTTCTTT CASSQAYRGRTEAFF
TRBJ2-5 . . TRBV21-1 TGTGCCAGCAGCAAGACAGGATTAAAGACCCAGTACTTC CASSKTGLKTQYF
TRBJ2-5 . . TRBV6-1 TGTGCCAGCAGTGAGCCGCGGGAGACCCAGTACTTC CASSEPRETQYF
TRBJ1-5 . . TRBV27 TGTGCCAGCAGTTTAATGGCGTATAGCAATCAGCCCCAGCATTTT CASSLMAYSNQPQHF